Below, one T cell receptor (beta chain) is given with its context. Its antigen is unknown. This entry comes from a study of response to subunit inactivated influenza vaccine. Findings of the study overall: Few new T cells, the authors suggested, are recruited by each seasonal influenza vaccination.

TCRdb re-derived calls from the RT-PCR reads in MiXCR, one entry per CDR3 protein. The repertoire holds roughly 760,000 distinct CDR3 sequences, with around 20% as singletons. CDR1 is SGHTA and CDR2 is FQGNSA in the germline V gene. The CDR3 contains 15 residues. V was trimmed by 3 bases and J by 0 bases, leaving 12 bases between them. This clonotype originated in a man between 50 and 59 years old who received an inactivated influenza vaccine. The sample here was PBMCs from blood, taken 4 to 6 days after vaccination. The rearrangement uses TRBV7-2 and TRBJ2-7; tentatively, D is TRBD1 (5 bases). CDR3 nucleotide sequence: TGTGCCAGCAGCTTGCAGGGTGAAGCCTCCTACGAGCAGTACTTC. Translating gives CASSLQGEASYEQYF.